The text below deals with one TCR beta chain. The CDR3 has 14 amino acids. Germline V lookup: CDR1 SQVTM, CDR2 ANQGSEA. J gave up 0 bases and V 1 base, and 2 bases lay outside the gene matches. The data were obtained in a study of cytomegalovirus exposure and HLA in healthy donors. Profiling relied on immunoSEQ multiplex PCR, and the TCRdb table lists in-frame clones only, not all of them. The sample includes over 200,000 clones, 80% to 90% of them seen just once. V and J are TRBV29-1 and TRBJ1-1; 7 positions agree with TRBD1. Sequenced: PBMCs. This sequence was found in a woman aged 18-29 years in good health and CMV-seronegative. CDR3 nucleotide sequence: TGCAGCGTTGAAGGAGACAGGGTGAACACTGAAGCTTTCTTT. Amino acids: CSVEGDRVNTEAFF.